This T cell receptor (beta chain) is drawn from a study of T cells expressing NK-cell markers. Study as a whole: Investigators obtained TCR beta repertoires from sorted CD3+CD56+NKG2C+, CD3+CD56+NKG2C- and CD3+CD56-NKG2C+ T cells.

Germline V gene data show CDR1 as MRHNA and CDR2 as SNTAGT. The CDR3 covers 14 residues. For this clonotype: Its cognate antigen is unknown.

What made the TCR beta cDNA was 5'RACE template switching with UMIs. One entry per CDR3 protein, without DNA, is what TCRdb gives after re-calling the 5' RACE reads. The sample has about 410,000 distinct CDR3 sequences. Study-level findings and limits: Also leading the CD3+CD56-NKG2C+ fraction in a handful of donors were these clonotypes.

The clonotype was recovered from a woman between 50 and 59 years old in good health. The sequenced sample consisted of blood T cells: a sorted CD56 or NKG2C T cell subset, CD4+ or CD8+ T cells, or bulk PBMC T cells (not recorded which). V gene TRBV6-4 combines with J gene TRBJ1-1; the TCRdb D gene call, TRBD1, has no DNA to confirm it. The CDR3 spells CASSAGTANTEAFF.